This T cell receptor beta chain stems from a study of breast tumors, draining lymph nodes, adjacent tissues. Study-level points and caveats: The lymph node origin of tumor T cells was framed as consistent with a hypothesis, not demonstrated. Findings are consistent with lymph node origin and intratumoral expansion of most tumor T cells. Tumor and nontumor repertoires were significantly more similar in luminal-like than in basal-like breast cancer. Tumor repertoires ranked between lymph nodes and nontumor tissue in diversity, with V and J gene preferences.

TCRdb analysed the multiplex PCR reads with MiXCR anew, one entry per CDR3 protein. Of fewer than 150,000 distinct CDR3 sequences in the sample, 21% were seen once. V was shortened by 4 bases and J by 2 bases, with 20 bases between the two germline ends. Germline V gene lookup returns CDR1 SGHTA and CDR2 FQGNSA. This CDR3 comprises 18 residues. Breast cancer patients provided tissue from their axillary draining lymph nodes. Regarding this clonotype: Its cognate antigen is unknown. A read error is possible here, since a much larger clone lies one base away.

This clonotype was sampled from a female donor with breast cancer. Some clones in this sample may be carry-over from other donors' samples. The sequenced sample was axillary lymph node tissue. The V gene is TRBV7-2, the J gene TRBJ2-2; D not resolved. CDR3 residues: CASSSVPPGGANTGELFF. CDR3 sequence (DNA): TGTGCCAGCAGCTCAGTTCCCCCGGGTGGCGCTAACACCGGGGAGCTGTTTTTT.